In this sample, the clone carrying this T cell receptor beta chain turned up a few times. Its antigen is currently unknown. This entry is derived from a study of T-cell memory formation after mild COVID-19. Germline V gene data show CDR1 as SEHNR and CDR2 as FQNEAQ (reference sequence). The CDR3 runs 14 residues. V was cut by 2 bases and J by 1 base, with 8 bases left in between. Using its own MiXCR run on the 5' RACE reads, TCRdb lists one record per CDR3 protein. The sample has fewer than 650,000 distinct CDR3 sequences; about 18% are singletons. Points from the study as a whole: Mainly CM and EM harbored the contracting CD4+ clones; mainly EMRA harbored the CD8+ ones.

The rearrangement uses TRBV7-9 and TRBJ1-1, with D hard to call. Sequencing used PBMCs or a T cell subset sorted from them (not recorded which). The TCR originated in an adult woman who had mild COVID-19 (a few samples of this study predate the infection). Cell type and time point are not known. For the CDR3, the DNA is TGTGCCAGCAGCTTAAGCCAACAGAACACTGAAGCTTTCTTT. Translating gives CASSLSQQNTEAFF.